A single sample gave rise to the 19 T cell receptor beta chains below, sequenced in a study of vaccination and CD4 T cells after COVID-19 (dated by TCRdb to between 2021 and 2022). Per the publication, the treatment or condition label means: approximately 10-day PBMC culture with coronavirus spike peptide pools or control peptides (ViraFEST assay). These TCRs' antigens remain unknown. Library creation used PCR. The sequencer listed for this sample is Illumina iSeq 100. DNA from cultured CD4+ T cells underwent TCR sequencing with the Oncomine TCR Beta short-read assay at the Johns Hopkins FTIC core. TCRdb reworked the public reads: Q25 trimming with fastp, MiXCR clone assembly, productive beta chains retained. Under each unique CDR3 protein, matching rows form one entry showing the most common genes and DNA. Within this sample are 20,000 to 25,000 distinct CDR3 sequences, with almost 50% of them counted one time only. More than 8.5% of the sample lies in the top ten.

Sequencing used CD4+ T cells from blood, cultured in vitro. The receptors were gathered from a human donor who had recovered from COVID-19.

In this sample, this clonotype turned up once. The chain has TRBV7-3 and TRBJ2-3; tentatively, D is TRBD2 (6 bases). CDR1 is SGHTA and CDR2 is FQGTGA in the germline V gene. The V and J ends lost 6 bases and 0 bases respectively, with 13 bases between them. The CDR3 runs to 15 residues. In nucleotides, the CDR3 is TGTGCCAGCAGTGCGGGAACCCATAGCACAGATACGCAGTATTTT. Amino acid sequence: CASSAGTHSTDTQYF.

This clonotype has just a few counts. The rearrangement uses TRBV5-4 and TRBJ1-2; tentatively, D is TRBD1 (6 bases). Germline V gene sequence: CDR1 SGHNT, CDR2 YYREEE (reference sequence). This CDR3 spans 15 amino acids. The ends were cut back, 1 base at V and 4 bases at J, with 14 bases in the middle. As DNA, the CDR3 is TGTGCCAGCAGCTTGAAGGGGGGAGGTGGCTATGGCTACACCTTC. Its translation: CASSLKGGGGYGYTF.

The CDR3 coding sequence is TGTGCCAGCAGTTTAGACCCCCGAAGAACCGGGGAGCTGTTTTTT. Residues: CASSLDPRRTGELFF. This chain uses TRBV12-3 or TRBV12-4 with TRBJ2-2; the D is unclear. V was cut by 1 base and J by 5 bases, with 11 bases left in between. The CDR3 is made up of 15 amino acids.

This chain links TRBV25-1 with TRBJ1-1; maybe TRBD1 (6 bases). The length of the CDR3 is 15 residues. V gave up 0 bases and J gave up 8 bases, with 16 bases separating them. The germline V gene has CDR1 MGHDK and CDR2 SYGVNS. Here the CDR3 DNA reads TGTGCCAGCAGTGAATACGGAAGATTCACAGGGGAAGCTTTCTTT. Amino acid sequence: CASSEYGRFTGEAFF.

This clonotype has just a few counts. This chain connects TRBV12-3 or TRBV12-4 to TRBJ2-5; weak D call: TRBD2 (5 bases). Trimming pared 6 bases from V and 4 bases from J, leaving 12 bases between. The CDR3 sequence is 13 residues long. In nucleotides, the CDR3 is TGTGCCAGCAGCTCGCGGGCCCCAGAGACCCAGTACTTC. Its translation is CASSSRAPETQYF.

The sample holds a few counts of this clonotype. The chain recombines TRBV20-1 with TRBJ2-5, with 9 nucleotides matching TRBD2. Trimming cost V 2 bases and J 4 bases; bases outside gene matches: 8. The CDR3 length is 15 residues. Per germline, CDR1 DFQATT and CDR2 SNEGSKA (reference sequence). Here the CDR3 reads CSARRSGRLGETQYF. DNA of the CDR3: TGCAGTGCTAGAAGGAGCGGGAGGTTGGGAGAGACCCAGTACTTC.

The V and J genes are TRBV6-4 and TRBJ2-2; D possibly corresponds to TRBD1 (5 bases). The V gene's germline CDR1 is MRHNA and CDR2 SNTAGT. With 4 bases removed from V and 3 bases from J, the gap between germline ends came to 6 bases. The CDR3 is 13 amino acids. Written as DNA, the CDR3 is TGTGCCAGCAGTGCACAGGACACCGGGGAGCTGTTTTTT. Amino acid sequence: CASSAQDTGELFF.

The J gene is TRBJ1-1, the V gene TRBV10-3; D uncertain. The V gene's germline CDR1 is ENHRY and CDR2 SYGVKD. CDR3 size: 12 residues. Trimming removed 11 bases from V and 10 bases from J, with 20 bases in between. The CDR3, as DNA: TGTGCCTCCAATCCAACCTCTGGCGGAGCTTTCTTT. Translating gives CASNPTSGGAFF.

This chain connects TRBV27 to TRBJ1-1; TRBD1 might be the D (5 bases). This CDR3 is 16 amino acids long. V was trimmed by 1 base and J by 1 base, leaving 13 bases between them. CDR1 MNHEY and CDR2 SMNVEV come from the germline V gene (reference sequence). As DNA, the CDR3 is TGTGCCAGCAGTTTATTCGGGGCCACCTGGAACACTGAAGCTTTCTTT. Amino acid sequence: CASSLFGATWNTEAFF.

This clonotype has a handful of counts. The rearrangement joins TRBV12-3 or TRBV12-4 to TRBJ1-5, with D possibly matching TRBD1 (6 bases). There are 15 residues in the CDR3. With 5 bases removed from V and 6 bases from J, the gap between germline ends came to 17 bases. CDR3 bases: TGTGCCAGCAGTCCGCAGACAGGAGGTAGTCAGCCCCAGCATTTT. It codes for CASSPQTGGSQPQHF.

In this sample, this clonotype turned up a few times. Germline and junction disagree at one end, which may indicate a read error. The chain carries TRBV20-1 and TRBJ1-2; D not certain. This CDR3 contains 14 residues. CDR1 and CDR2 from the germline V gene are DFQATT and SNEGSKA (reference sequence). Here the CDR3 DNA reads TGCAGTGCTAGAGCGACGGGAGCTAACTATGACTACACCTTC. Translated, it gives CSARATGANYDYTF.

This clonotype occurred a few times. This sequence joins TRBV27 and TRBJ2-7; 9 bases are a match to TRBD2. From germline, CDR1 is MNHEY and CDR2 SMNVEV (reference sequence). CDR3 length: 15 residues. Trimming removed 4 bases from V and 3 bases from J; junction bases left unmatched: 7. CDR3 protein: CASSYAGGPIYEQYF. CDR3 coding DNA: TGTGCCAGCAGTTACGCGGGAGGGCCTATCTACGAGCAGTACTTC.

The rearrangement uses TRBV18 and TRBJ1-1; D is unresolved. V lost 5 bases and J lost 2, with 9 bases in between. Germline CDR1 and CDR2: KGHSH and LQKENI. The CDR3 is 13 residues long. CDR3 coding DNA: TGTGCCAGCTCAGGCAGAGTAAACACTGAAGCTTTCTTT. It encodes CASSGRVNTEAFF.

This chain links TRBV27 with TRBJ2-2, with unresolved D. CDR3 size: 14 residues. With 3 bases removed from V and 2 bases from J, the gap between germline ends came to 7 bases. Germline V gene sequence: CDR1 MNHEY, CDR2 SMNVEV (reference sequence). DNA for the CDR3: TGTGCCAGCAGTTTTACAGTTAACACCGGGGAGCTGTTTTTT. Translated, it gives CASSFTVNTGELFF.

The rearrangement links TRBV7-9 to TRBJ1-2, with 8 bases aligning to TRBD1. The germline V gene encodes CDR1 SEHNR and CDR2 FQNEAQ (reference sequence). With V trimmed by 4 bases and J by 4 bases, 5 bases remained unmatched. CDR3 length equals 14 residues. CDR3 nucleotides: TGTGCCAGCAGCTGGACAGGGCAGGGCTATGGCTACACCTTC. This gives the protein CASSWTGQGYGYTF.

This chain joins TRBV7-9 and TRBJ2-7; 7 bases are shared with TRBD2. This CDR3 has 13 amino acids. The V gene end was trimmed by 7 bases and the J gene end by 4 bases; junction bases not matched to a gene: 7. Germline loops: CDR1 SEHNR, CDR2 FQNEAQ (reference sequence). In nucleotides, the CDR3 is TGTGCCAGCACGGGAGGACCCATATACGAGCAGTACTTC. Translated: CASTGGPIYEQYF.

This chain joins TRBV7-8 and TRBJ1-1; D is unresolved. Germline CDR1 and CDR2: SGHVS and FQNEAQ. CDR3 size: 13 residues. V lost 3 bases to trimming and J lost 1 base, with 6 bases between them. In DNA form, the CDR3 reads TGTGCCAGCAGCTTTGAGAGGAACACTGAAGCTTTCTTT. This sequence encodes CASSFERNTEAFF.

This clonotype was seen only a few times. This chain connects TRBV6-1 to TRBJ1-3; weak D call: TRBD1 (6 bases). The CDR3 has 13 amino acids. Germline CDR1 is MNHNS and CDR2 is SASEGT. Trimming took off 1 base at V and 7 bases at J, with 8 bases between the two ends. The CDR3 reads CASSEVRGNTIYF. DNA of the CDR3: TGTGCCAGCAGTGAAGTAAGGGGGAACACCATATATTTT.

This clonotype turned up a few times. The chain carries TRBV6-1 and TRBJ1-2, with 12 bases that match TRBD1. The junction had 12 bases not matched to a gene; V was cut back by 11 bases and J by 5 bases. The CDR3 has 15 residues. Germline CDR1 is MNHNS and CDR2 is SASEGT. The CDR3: CAAGTGGYRLYGYTF. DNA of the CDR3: TGTGCCGCCGGGACAGGGGGCTATAGGTTATATGGCTACACCTTC.